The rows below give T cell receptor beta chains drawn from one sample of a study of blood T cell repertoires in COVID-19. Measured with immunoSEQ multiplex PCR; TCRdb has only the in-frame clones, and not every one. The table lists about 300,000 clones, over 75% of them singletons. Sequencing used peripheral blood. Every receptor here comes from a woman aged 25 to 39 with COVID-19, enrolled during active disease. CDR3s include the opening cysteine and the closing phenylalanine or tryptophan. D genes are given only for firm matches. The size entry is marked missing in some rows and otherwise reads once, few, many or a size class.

CDR3: CASSLLAGGRYNEQFF; DNA: TGTGCCAGCAGCCTATTAGCGGGAGGGCGCTACAATGAGCAGTTCTTC; J: TRBJ2-1; V: TRBV11-2; D: TRBD2; size: NA
CDR3: CAISSLAGETQYF; DNA: TGTGCCATCAGTTCCCTAGCGGGAGAGACCCAGTACTTC; J: TRBJ2-5; V: TRBV10-3; D: TRBD2; size: NA
CDR3: CASSEEQGTRFNEQFF; DNA: TGTGCCAGTAGTGAAGAGCAGGGGACTAGGTTCAATGAGCAGTTCTTC; J: TRBJ2-1; V: TRBV19; D: TRBD2; size: NA
CDR3: CASSLGQGRGYGYTF; DNA: TGTGCCAGCAGTCTTGGACAGGGACGAGGCTATGGCTACACCTTC; J: TRBJ1-2; V: TRBV27; D: TRBD1; size: few
CDR3: CASSQVVGRASGELFF; DNA: TGTGCCAGCAGCCAAGTTGTCGGGAGGGCCTCCGGGGAGCTGTTTTTT; J: TRBJ2-2; V: TRBV3-1/TRBV3-2; D: TRBD2; size: NA
CDR3: CASSDGGMNTEAFF; DNA: TGTGCCAGCAGTGACGGAGGGATGAACACTGAAGCTTTCTTT; J: TRBJ1-1; V: TRBV2; D: NA; size: NA
CDR3: CSAGRGEAFF; DNA: TGCAGTGCCGGAAGGGGAGAAGCTTTCTTT; J: TRBJ1-1; V: TRBV20-1; D: NA; size: once
CDR3: CSVRDSQETQYF; DNA: TGCAGCGTCCGGGACAGCCAAGAGACCCAGTACTTC; J: TRBJ2-5; V: TRBV29-1; D: TRBD1; size: NA
CDR3: CASSRDGRENTQYF; DNA: TGTGCCAGCAGCCGTGACGGCAGGGAAAATACGCAGTATTTT; J: TRBJ2-3; V: TRBV7-3; D: NA; size: NA
CDR3: CASSHPGNEQYF; DNA: TGTGCCAGCAGTCATCCCGGGAACGAGCAGTACTTC; J: TRBJ2-7; V: TRBV27; D: NA; size: few
CDR3: CASSIPGQGVYTEAFF; DNA: TGTGCCAGTAGTATACCGGGACAGGGGGTCTACACTGAAGCTTTCTTT; J: TRBJ1-1; V: TRBV19; D: TRBD1; size: NA
CDR3: CASRPGTSVRETQYF; DNA: TGTGCCAGCAGACCGGGGACTAGCGTACGGGAGACCCAGTACTTC; J: TRBJ2-5; V: TRBV5-8; D: TRBD2; size: NA
CDR3: CASSKRQGGSNEKLFF; DNA: TGCGCCAGCAGCAAAAGACAGGGCGGCTCTAATGAAAAACTGTTTTTT; J: TRBJ1-4; V: TRBV5-1; D: TRBD1; size: NA